This TCR beta chain was retrieved from a study of blood T cell repertoires in COVID-19. As for the study in general: Sources were T cells, B-cell-depleted T cells, or PBMCs; the material itself was cDNA or gDNA.

Original handling: The authors estimated nucleated cell counts from reference gene primer amplification. The table came from immunoSEQ multiplex PCR; TCRdb's copy has only in-frame clones and leaves some out. The DNA was the basis for D and trimming; V, J and clone size are from that table. This sample carries a few hundred thousand clones, around nine tenths of them seen once, and the ten largest clones take about 0.8%. Between the trimmed V and J ends, which lost 4 bases and 6 bases, there was a span of 10 bases. Germline values: CDR1 LGHDT, CDR2 YNNKEL (reference sequence). The CDR3 has 12 amino acids.

This clonotype was obtained from a young man with acute or convalescent COVID-19. The sample taken for sequencing was peripheral blood. The chain has TRBV3-1 (or the pseudogene TRBV3-2) and TRBJ2-7; the D is unclear. The CDR3 DNA is TGTGCCAGCAGCCTAAGCCTTTTCGAGCAGTACTTC. Protein product: CASSLSLFEQYF.